This T cell receptor beta chain was identified in a study of metastatic and nonmetastatic thyroid tumors. About the study: Malignant and benign thyroid patients had repertoires compared in peripheral blood and tumor or nodule tissue.

Regarding the study as a whole: For both blood and tumor, malignant thyroid tumors reportedly showed significantly higher TCR beta diversity than benign nodules did.

This CDR3 comprises 15 residues. The junction had 6 bases not matched to a gene; V was cut back by 0 bases and J by 5 bases. Germline loops: CDR1 KGHSH, CDR2 LQKENI. Patients had received no treatment of any kind before thyroid surgery. This clone was counted ten times or more. The antigen remains unidentified. Authors' methods: A classifier for distant metastasis in papillary thyroid cancer was constructed using CDR3 differences observed across clinicopathological groups. With MiXCR, TCRdb called clones anew from the PCR reads. The V and J calls were determined by TCRdb, not by the authors. The top ten clones hold roughly 14% of a sample with about 27,000 clones, over 12% of them seen once.

The receptor was isolated from a male donor with papillary thyroid cancer or a benign thyroid nodule (not recorded which). Some clones in this sample may be carry-over from other donors' samples. Sequenced input: blood. The chain recombines TRBV18 with TRBJ1-1; 7 nucleotides line up with TRBD1. CDR3 sequence (DNA): TGTGCCAGCTCACCACCGACAGGGCCGGGGACTGAAGCTTTCTTT. Amino acids: CASSPPTGPGTEAFF.